The 24 T cell receptor beta chains below were found in one sample sequenced in a study of cytotoxic CD8 clonotypes in ibrutinib-treated CLL. Method: immunoSEQ multiplex PCR; TCRdb's copy keeps in-frame clones and lacks some. The sample lists just over 200,000 clones, approximately 70% occurring once. The sample in question was PBMCs, obtained after 12 months of ibrutinib treatment. The source of these receptors is a human donor with chronic lymphocytic leukemia.

V gene TRBV29-1 combines with J gene TRBJ1-2, with no clear D. CDR3 length: 14 amino acids. Germline-derived CDR1 and CDR2 are SQVTM and ANQGSEA. With 0 bases removed from V and 4 bases from J, the gap between germline ends came to 12 bases. Here the CDR3 reads CSVEDAGFGYGYTF. DNA for the CDR3: TGCAGCGTTGAAGATGCCGGGTTTGGCTATGGCTACACCTTC.

This chain uses TRBV6-5 with TRBJ2-7; TRBD2 might be the D (5 bases). The germline V and J ends were trimmed by 2 bases and 5 bases, with 16 bases remaining between them. The germline V gene has CDR1 MNHEY and CDR2 SVGAGI. The CDR3 is made up of 15 amino acids. The CDR3 spells CASSYIAGSGNEQYF. CDR3 coding DNA: TGTGCCAGCAGTTACATCGCAGGTTCGGGAAACGAGCAGTACTTC.

The rearrangement uses TRBV5-1 and TRBJ2-5, with D maybe TRBD1 (5 bases). Trimming took off 2 bases at V and 2 bases at J, with 10 bases between the two ends. This CDR3 contains 14 residues. Germline V gene lookup returns CDR1 SGHRS and CDR2 YFSETQ. CDR3 loop: CASSFQGSQETQYF. CDR3 bases: TGCGCCAGCAGCTTTCAGGGTTCTCAAGAGACCCAGTACTTC.

V and J are TRBV18 and TRBJ2-5; D gene unclear. Trimming took 3 bases from V and 5 from J, leaving 13 bases between them. The germline V gene encodes CDR1 KGHSH and CDR2 LQKENI. This CDR3 is built from 14 residues. In DNA, the CDR3 is TGTGCCAGCTCACCGACGGTAGGGCAGGAGACCCAGTACTTC. The encoded protein is CASSPTVGQETQYF.

The V call is TRBV20-1, the J call TRBJ2-1; 7 bases agree with TRBD2. Germline CDR1 reads DFQATT; CDR2 reads SNEGSKA (reference sequence). This CDR3 spans 10 amino acids. The CDR3 nucleotides are TGCACCCTGGGGAGGGGAAAGCAGTTCTTC. The encoded protein is CTLGRGKQFF.

This chain joins TRBV28 and TRBJ1-2, with a weak D call TRBD1 (6 bases). CDR1 and CDR2 (germline): MDHEN, SYDVKM. Trimming took 2 bases from V and 3 from J, leaving 13 bases between them. This CDR3 is 15 amino acids long. CDR3 nucleotide sequence: TGTGCCAGCAGTTTAATCAGGGGATCCTACTATGGCTACACCTTC. Residues: CASSLIRGSYYGYTF.

The J gene is TRBJ2-2, the V gene TRBV5-1; D is possibly TRBD2 (6 bases). Trimming stripped 7 bases from V and 3 bases from J, with 13 bases between. The CDR3 has 14 amino acids. CDR1 and CDR2 from the germline V gene are SGHRS and YFSETQ. This chain's CDR3 is CASGSGADTGELFF. The CDR3 DNA reads as TGCGCCAGCGGCTCGGGAGCGGACACCGGGGAGCTGTTTTTT.

V is TRBV9 and J is TRBJ2-3; D is undetermined. Germline V gives CDR1 SGDLS, CDR2 YYNGEE. The CDR3 has 16 amino acids. V was trimmed by 4 bases and J by 0 bases, leaving 15 bases between them. The CDR3 sequence is CASSFLGSYSTDTQYF. The CDR3 nucleotides read TGTGCCAGCAGCTTCCTCGGATCCTATAGCACAGATACGCAGTATTTT.

The chain couples TRBV4-1 to TRBJ2-7; possible D gene TRBD2, 6 bases. This CDR3 has 19 residues. Per germline, CDR1 MGHRA and CDR2 YSYEKL. The germline V and J ends were trimmed by 5 bases and 0 bases, with 26 bases remaining between them. The DNA of the CDR3 is TGCGCCAGCAGCTCGCTGGTGTGGCGGGGAAATAGGAACTCCTACGAGCAGTACTTC. Amino acid sequence: CASSSLVWRGNRNSYEQYF.

This chain uses TRBV28 with TRBJ2-1, with 7 bases identical to TRBD2. This CDR3 has 11 amino acids. Germline CDR1 MDHEN, CDR2 SYDVKM. After removal of 7 bases from V and 7 bases from J, the junction contained 1 base not matched to a gene. CDR3 sequence (DNA): TGTGCCAGCATCGGGGGGAATGAGCAGTTCTTC. Residues: CASIGGNEQFF.

The chain combines TRBV7-2 with TRBJ2-1; TRBD2 might be the D (6 bases). Germline CDR1 reads SGHTA; CDR2 reads FQGNSA. CDR3 length: 13 amino acids. V was clipped by 4 bases and J by 8 bases, with 12 bases between them. The CDR3 protein is CASSYRTNHEQFF. CDR3 bases: TGTGCCAGCAGCTATCGGACTAACCATGAGCAGTTCTTC.

The chain is built from TRBV28 and TRBJ2-7; 7 nucleotides match TRBD2. V lost 6 bases to trimming and J lost 4 bases; unmatched junction nucleotides: 0. This CDR3 is 11 amino acids long. CDR1 and CDR2 (germline): MDHEN, SYDVKM. CDR3 bases: TGTGCCAGCAGGGGACTATACGAGCAGTACTTC. Translating gives CASRGLYEQYF.

The rearrangement links TRBV27 to TRBJ2-5; 8 bases match TRBD2. V lost 8 bases, J lost 5 bases, and 10 bases stayed unmatched. CDR1 is MNHEY, CDR2 SMNVEV, per germline (reference sequence). The CDR3 consists of 14 residues. CDR3 sequence reads: CASAELADGETQYF. As DNA, the CDR3 is TGTGCCAGCGCCGAACTAGCGGACGGGGAGACCCAGTACTTC.

The CDR3 sequence is CASTEGHGRNTIYF. Written as DNA, the CDR3 is TGCGCCAGCACCGAGGGGCACGGGAGGAACACCATATATTTT. The gene calls are TRBV10-1 and TRBJ1-3, with D tentatively TRBD1 (5 bases). V was trimmed by 7 bases and J by 7 bases, leaving 17 bases between them. CDR3 length: 14 amino acids. The V gene's germline CDR1 is WNHNN and CDR2 SYGVQD (reference sequence).

The rearrangement joins TRBV30 to TRBJ1-1; 7 bases fit TRBD1. The V and J ends lost 3 bases and 0 bases, in that order; junction bases with no gene match: 4. CDR3 size: 14 residues. In germline, CDR1 is GTSNPN, CDR2 SVGIG (reference sequence). The CDR3 DNA reads TGTGCCTGGAGAGGGGGCCTGTTGAACACTGAAGCTTTCTTT. Its protein product is CAWRGGLLNTEAFF. Full variable domain (rest looked up from reference TRBV30 and TRBJ1-1): SQTIHQWPATLVQPVGSPLSLECTVEGTSNPNLYWYRQAAGRGLQLLFYSVGIGQISSEVPQNLSASRPQDRQFILSSKKLLLSDSGFYLCAWRGGLLNTEAFFGQGTRLTVV.

The rearrangement links TRBV28 to TRBJ2-5; the match to TRBD2 covers 8 bases. The V gene's germline CDR1 is MDHEN and CDR2 SYDVKM. V lost 3 bases to trimming and J lost 3 bases; unmatched junction nucleotides: 15. CDR3 size: 18 residues. This chain's CDR3 is CASSFQRESGYRKETQYF. CDR3 sequence (DNA): TGTGCCAGCAGTTTCCAGCGGGAGAGTGGTTATCGGAAAGAGACCCAGTACTTC.

The CDR3 reads CSVEQEGFGQYF. CDR3 nucleotides: TGCAGCGTTGAACAGGAGGGCTTCGGGCAGTACTTC. V is TRBV29-1 and J is TRBJ2-7; weak D call: TRBD2 (6 bases). Germline V CDR1 and CDR2: SQVTM, ANQGSEA. This CDR3 has 12 amino acids. The V end lost 2 bases, the J end lost 9 bases, and 14 bases lay between the germline ends.

Only one count was recorded for this clone. The chain links TRBV5-1 to TRBJ1-6; the D gene is possibly TRBD1 (5 bases). V lost 7 bases and J lost 2, with 16 bases in between. Germline V gene lookup returns CDR1 SGHRS and CDR2 YFSETQ. The CDR3 totals 16 residues. The CDR3 nucleotides read TGCGCCAGCGCCGACCAGGGAACCGCCTATAATTCACCCCTCCACTTT. Amino acid sequence: CASADQGTAYNSPLHF.

To note about this clone: The germline gene is not matched at one end of the junction; a read error may be the cause. The chain has TRBV14 and TRBJ1-3, with a tentative D call TRBD1 (6 bases). Germline V CDR1 and CDR2: SGHDN, FVKESK. This CDR3 comprises 15 residues. This CDR3 is CASGQRGQSGNTIYF. The CDR3 nucleotides are TGTGCCAGCGGCCAGCGGGGGCAATCTGGAAACACCATATATTTT.

This chain uses TRBV11-2 with TRBJ2-1; no clear D. The CDR3 consists of 13 residues. The V gene lost 5 bases and the J gene lost 7 bases, with 12 bases spanning the gap. Germline assignment: CDR1 SGHAT and CDR2 FQNNGV. CDR3 region: CASSPKGRNEQFF. CDR3 DNA: TGTGCCAGCAGCCCCAAAGGCCGAAATGAGCAGTTCTTC.

The CDR3 sequence is CASSGWDRKRSGANVLTF. The CDR3 nucleotides read TGTGCCAGCAGCGGTTGGGACAGGAAAAGATCTGGGGCCAACGTCCTGACTTTC. V and J are TRBV9 and TRBJ2-6; 8 bases are a match to TRBD1. The V gene end was trimmed by 3 bases and the J gene end by 1 base; junction bases not matched to a gene: 9. Germline loops: CDR1 SGDLS, CDR2 YYNGEE. CDR3 length: 18 amino acids. Combining the CDR3 with reference TRBV9 and TRBJ2-6 gives the whole variable domain DSGVTQTPKHLITATGQRVTLRCSPRSGDLSVYWYQQSLDQGLQFLIQYYNGEERAKGNILERFSAQQFPDLHSELNLSSLELGDSALYFCASSGWDRKRSGANVLTFGAGSRLTVL.

This clone was seen a handful of times. The chain employs TRBV2 and TRBJ2-1; TRBD1 matches at 11 bases. Germline CDR1 is SNHLY and CDR2 is FYNNEI. This CDR3 contains 14 residues. V shed 6 bases, J shed 6 bases, and the junction held 4 bases outside the gene matches. CDR3 DNA: TGTGCCAGCAGCGGGACAGGGGGGCGCAATGAGCAGTTCTTC. It yields the protein CASSGTGGRNEQFF.

This sequence joins TRBV28 and TRBJ1-1; D is unresolved. Trimming cost V 3 bases and J 1 base, with 12 bases left between them. The germline V gene encodes CDR1 MDHEN and CDR2 SYDVKM. The CDR3 is 15 amino acids. This CDR3 reads CASSFIGLGNTEAFF. The CDR3 region has the DNA TGTGCCAGCAGTTTCATAGGGTTGGGGAACACTGAAGCTTTCTTT.

V is TRBV2 and J is TRBJ1-1; D is uncertain. Germline CDR1 is SNHLY and CDR2 is FYNNEI. Trimming took 7 bases from V and 1 from J, leaving 10 bases between them. The CDR3 covers 13 residues. CDR3 sequence reads: CASTFWENTEAFF. CDR3 DNA: TGTGCCAGCACATTTTGGGAGAACACTGAAGCTTTCTTT.